The entry that follows covers one TCR beta chain sequence. Its antigen is as yet unknown. Germline V lookup: CDR1 SGHDT, CDR2 YYEEEE. This CDR3 is 14 amino acids long. Trimming left V 1 base short and J 1 base short, with 9 bases between. The data were taken from a study of beta chain features in type 1 diabetes. Whole-study findings and limits: Significant though moderate, a shortening of TCRB CDR3s appeared in all four CD4+ subsets of Type 1 diabetes patients.

Expressed TCRB transcripts got sequenced, as all isolated RNA was reverse transcribed. TCRdb keeps only in-frame clones here, not all; method: immunoSEQ multiplex PCR. The sample has 300,000 to 400,000 clones, roughly 8.8% seen once; the top ten hold around 1%. The sequenced material came from central memory CD4+ T cells from blood. The V gene is TRBV5-6, the J gene TRBJ2-7; maybe TRBD1 (6 bases). The sequence was collected from a man aged 25-45 years with type 1 diabetes. CDR3 sequence (DNA): TGTGCCAGCAGCTTGTACGACAGGTCCTACGAGCAGTACTTC. Amino acid sequence: CASSLYDRSYEQYF.